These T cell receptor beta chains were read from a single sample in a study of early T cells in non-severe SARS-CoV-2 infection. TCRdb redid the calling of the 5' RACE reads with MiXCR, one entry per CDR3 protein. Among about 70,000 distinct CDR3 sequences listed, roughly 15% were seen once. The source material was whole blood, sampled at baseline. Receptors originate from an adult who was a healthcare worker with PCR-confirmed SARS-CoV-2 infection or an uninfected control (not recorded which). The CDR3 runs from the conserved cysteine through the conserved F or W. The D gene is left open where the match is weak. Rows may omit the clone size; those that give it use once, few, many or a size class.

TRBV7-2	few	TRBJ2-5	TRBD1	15	CASRTGRGHQETQYF	TGTGCCAGCAGAACAGGCAGGGGGCACCAAGAGACCCAGTACTTC
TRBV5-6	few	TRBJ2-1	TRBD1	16	CASSRLTGSSYNEQFF	TGTGCCAGCAGCCGACTGACAGGGAGCTCCTACAATGAGCAGTTCTTC
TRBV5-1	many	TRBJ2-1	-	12	CASSLPSGEQFF	TGCGCCAGCAGCTTGCCCTCAGGGGAGCAGTTCTTC
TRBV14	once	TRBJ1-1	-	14	CASSHPIAGAEAFF	TGTGCCAGCAGCCACCCTATCGCGGGGGCTGAAGCTTTCTTT
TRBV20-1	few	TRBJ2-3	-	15	CSAAQEVHSTDTQYF	TGCAGTGCAGCCCAGGAGGTCCATAGCACAGATACGCAGTATTTT
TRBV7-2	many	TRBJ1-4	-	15	CASSTQNGWNEKLFF	TGTGCCAGCAGCACCCAGAACGGCTGGAATGAAAAACTGTTTTTT
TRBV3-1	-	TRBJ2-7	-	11	CASQRGYEQYF	TGTGCCAGCCAGAGGGGCTACGAGCAGTACTTC
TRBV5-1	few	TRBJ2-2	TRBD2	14	CASSLGTSAGELFF	TGCGCCAGCAGCTTGGGGACTAGTGCGGGGGAGCTGTTTTTT
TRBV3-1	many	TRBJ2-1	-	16	CASSQGASLARYEQFF	TGTGCCAGCAGCCAAGGCGCCTCCCTGGCCCGGTATGAGCAGTTCTTC
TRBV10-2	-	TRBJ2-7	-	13	CASMRDGSYEQYF	TGCGCCAGCATGCGGGACGGATCCTACGAGCAGTACTTC
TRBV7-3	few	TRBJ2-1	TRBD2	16	CASSLNRAGGGNEQFF	TGTGCCAGCAGCTTAAACCGAGCGGGAGGGGGTAATGAGCAGTTCTTC
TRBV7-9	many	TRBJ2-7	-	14	CASSLTSRETEQYF	TGTGCCAGCAGCTTAACTTCCCGAGAGACCGAGCAGTACTTC
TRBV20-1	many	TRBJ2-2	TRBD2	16	CSARDRLAGETGELFF	TGCAGTGCTAGAGATAGGCTAGCGGGAGAGACCGGGGAGCTGTTTTTT
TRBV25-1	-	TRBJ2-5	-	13	CASRAGLGETQYF	TGTGCCTCTCGGGCAGGGCTCGGAGAGACCCAGTACTTC
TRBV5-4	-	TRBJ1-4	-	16	CASSPTPGQHNEKLFF	TGTGCCAGCAGCCCGACCCCGGGACAACATAATGAAAAACTGTTTTTT
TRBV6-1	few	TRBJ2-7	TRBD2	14	CASSGAGGPYEQYF	TGTGCCAGCAGTGGAGCGGGGGGACCCTACGAGCAGTACTTC